The 6 T cell receptor beta chains listed next were all sequenced from one sample in a study of Ad26.COV2.S vaccination and SARS-CoV-2 variants (dated by TCRdb to about 2021). Library generation was performed with the immunoSEQ multiplex PCR assay. TCRdb limited this immuneACCESS table to in-frame rearrangements with V and J called. A share of clones is missing; checked studies link under half to unresolved V genes, and the rest is unexplained. The sample table contains about 680,000 clones; only one count was recorded for more than 80% of them. Of the sample, approximately 1.5% is held by the ten largest clones. Read against the paper, the sample's treatment or condition label means: around 19 received Ad26.COV2.S at low or high dose, single or two shots; about 5 received placebo; per-sample allocation not given. For vaccine and placebo recipients, the sequenced repertoires came from samples collected on day 63 after the first injection.

This specimen was peripheral blood, taken in a trial of Ad26.COV2.S vaccine versus placebo. The source of these receptors is a person aged 18 to 59 who received the Ad26.COV2.S COVID-19 vaccine or a placebo.

The chain recombines TRBV9 with TRBJ1-1, with 9 bases identical to TRBD1. With 3 bases clipped from V and 1 base from J, the junction kept 1 base outside the gene matches. From germline, CDR1 is SGDLS and CDR2 YYNGEE. This CDR3 region has 14 residues. Written as DNA, the CDR3 is TGTGCCAGCAGCGCGGGACAGGGGAACACTGAAGCTTTCTTT. It codes for CASSAGQGNTEAFF. Combining the CDR3 with reference TRBV9 and TRBJ1-1 gives the whole variable domain DSGVTQTPKHLITATGQRVTLRCSPRSGDLSVYWYQQSLDQGLQFLIQYYNGEERAKGNILERFSAQQFPDLHSELNLSSLELGDSALYFCASSAGQGNTEAFFGQGTRLTVV.

The chain recombines TRBV10-2 with TRBJ2-7, with D possibly matching TRBD2 (8 bases). The CDR3 is made up of 14 amino acids. The germline V gene has CDR1 WSHSY and CDR2 SAAADI. Trimming shortened V by 7 bases and J by 5 bases, and 18 bases separated the two germline ends. CDR3 region: CASTLAGQGDEQYF. In DNA form, the CDR3 reads TGCGCCAGCACCCTAGCGGGCCAGGGGGACGAGCAGTACTTC.

The J gene is TRBJ1-3, the V gene TRBV7-2, with 7 bases that match TRBD1. Germline values: CDR1 SGHTA, CDR2 FQGNSA. The CDR3 length is 16 residues. V shed 5 bases and J 4 bases; nucleotides not matched to a gene: 11. The CDR3 DNA sequence: TGTGCCAGCAGCAAAAATACAGGGGCGCGGGGAAACACCATATATTTT. It translates to CASSKNTGARGNTIYF.

V and J are TRBV27 and TRBJ2-7; no firm D call. V dropped 6 bases and J dropped 5 bases, with 17 bases sitting between them. The CDR3 totals 14 residues. Germline CDR1 and CDR2: MNHEY and SMNVEV (reference sequence). CDR3 sequence (DNA): TGTGCCAGCAGCTCCCCCCCTGGGCGCAACGAGCAGTACTTC. Translated: CASSSPPGRNEQYF.

This chain connects TRBV6-4 to TRBJ2-1, with D perhaps given as TRBD1 or TRBD2 (5 bases each). The germline V gene encodes CDR1 MRHNA and CDR2 SNTAGT. CDR3 size: 15 residues. Trimming removed 0 bases from V and 2 bases from J, with 8 bases in between. The CDR3 nucleotides read TGTGCCAGCAGTGACTCTTTGGGACCCTACAATGAGCAGTTCTTC. This encodes CASSDSLGPYNEQFF.

The chain is built from TRBV30 and TRBJ2-5, with a weak D call TRBD2 (6 bases). Between the trimmed V and J ends, which lost 3 bases and 1 base, there was a span of 9 bases. Germline V gives CDR1 GTSNPN, CDR2 SVGIG (reference sequence). CDR3 length: 13 residues. The CDR3 bases are TGTGCCTGGAGGCGACTAGTCCAAGAGACCCAGTACTTC. Amino acids: CAWRRLVQETQYF.